This T cell receptor (beta chain) appears in the sequencing data of a study of blood T cell repertoires in COVID-19. Overall study: Both acute and convalescent COVID-19 samples were obtained from the United States, Italy and Spain. The analysed material was cDNA or gDNA that came from T cells, B-cell-depleted T cells, or PBMCs.

The V gene's germline CDR1 is SGDLS and CDR2 YYNGEE. The ends were cut back, 2 bases at V and 4 bases at J, with 13 bases in the middle. The CDR3 is 15 residues long. Study processing details: Researchers report that nucleated cell counts were estimated from reference gene primer amplification. Repertoires were generated with immunoSEQ multiplex PCR, while TCRdb's copy carries only in-frame clones and drops some. That table is the source of V, J and clone size, and D and trimming were worked out from the DNA. The sample yields around 70,000 clones, around 89% seen once. Specimen: peripheral blood. The rearrangement links TRBV9 to TRBJ2-1; D possibly corresponds to TRBD2 (5 bases). The clonotype comes from a man aged 55-75 years with acute or convalescent COVID-19. CDR3 bases: TGTGCCAGCAGCGTGACGGGGTCCGAATACAATGAGCAGTTCTTC. Residues: CASSVTGSEYNEQFF.